This T cell receptor beta chain was captured in a study of T cell changes during pregnancy in multiple sclerosis. The germline V gene has CDR1 SQVTM and CDR2 ANQGSEA. J lost 5 bases, V lost 4 bases, and 8 bases had no gene match. The CDR3 runs 13 residues. Only in-frame clones appear in the TCRdb table, and some are missing; sequencing was by immunoSEQ multiplex PCR. The sample shows under 65,000 clones, around 92% of them seen only once. This clone was seen once. The V and J genes are TRBV29-1 and TRBJ2-7, with TRBD2 identical over 7 bases. This clonotype originated in a female donor in good health, enrolled as a control in a pregnancy study. The sequences come from peripheral blood, collected after pregnancy. CDR3 region: CSVVWGGSHEQYF. The CDR3 nucleotides read TGCAGCGTTGTATGGGGAGGGAGTCACGAGCAGTACTTC.